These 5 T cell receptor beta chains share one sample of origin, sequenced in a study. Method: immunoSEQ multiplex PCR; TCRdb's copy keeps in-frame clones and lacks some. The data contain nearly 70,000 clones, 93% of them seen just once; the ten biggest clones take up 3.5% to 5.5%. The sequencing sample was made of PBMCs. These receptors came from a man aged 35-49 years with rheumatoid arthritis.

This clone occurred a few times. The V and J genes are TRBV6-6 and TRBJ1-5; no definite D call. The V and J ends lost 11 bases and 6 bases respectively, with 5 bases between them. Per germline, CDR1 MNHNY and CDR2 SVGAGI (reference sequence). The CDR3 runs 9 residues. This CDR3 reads CAGGQPQHF. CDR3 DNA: TGTGCCGGTGGTCAGCCCCAGCATTTT.

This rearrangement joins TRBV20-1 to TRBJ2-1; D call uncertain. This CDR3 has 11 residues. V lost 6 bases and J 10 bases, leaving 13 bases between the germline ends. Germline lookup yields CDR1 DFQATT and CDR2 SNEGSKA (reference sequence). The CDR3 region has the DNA TGCAGTGCCCGTGGGGTTCCCGAGCAGTTCTTC. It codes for CSARGVPEQFF.

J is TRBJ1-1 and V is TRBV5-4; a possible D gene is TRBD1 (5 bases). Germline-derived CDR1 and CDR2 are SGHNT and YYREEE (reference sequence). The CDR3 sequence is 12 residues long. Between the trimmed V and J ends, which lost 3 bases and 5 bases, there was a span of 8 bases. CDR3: CASSWGRTEAFF. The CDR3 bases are TGTGCCAGCAGCTGGGGGAGAACTGAAGCTTTCTTT.

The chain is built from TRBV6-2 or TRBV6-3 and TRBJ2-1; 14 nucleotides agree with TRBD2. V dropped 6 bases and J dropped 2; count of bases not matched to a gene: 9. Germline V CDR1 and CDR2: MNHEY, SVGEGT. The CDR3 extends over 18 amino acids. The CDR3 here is CASSPGLAGVITYNEQFF. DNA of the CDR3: TGTGCCAGCAGCCCGGGACTAGCGGGAGTAATCACCTACAATGAGCAGTTCTTC.

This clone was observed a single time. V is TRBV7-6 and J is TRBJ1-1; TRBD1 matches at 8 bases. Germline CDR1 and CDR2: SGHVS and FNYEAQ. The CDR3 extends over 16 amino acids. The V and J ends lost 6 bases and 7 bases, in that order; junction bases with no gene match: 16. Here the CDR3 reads CASSLSLAGTGREAFF. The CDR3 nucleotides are TGTGCCAGCAGTTTATCCCTAGCCGGGACAGGTCGTGAAGCTTTCTTT. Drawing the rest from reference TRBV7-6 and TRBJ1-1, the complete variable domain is GAGVSQSPRYKVTKRGQDVALRCDPISGHVSLYWYRQALGQGPEFLTYFNYEAQQDKSGLPNDRFSAERPEGSISTLTIQRTEQRDSAMYRCASSLSLAGTGREAFFGQGTRLTVV.